These 10 T cell receptor beta chains were all obtained from the same sample, sequenced in a study of CD8+ T cells in alopecia areata. Noted treatment: oral pan-JAK inhibitor, 5-10 mg twice daily. cDNA prepared by RNA extraction and subsequent reverse transcription served as the template for sequencing. Sequencing used immunoSEQ multiplex PCR; TCRdb keeps in-frame clones, though not all of them. This sample carries some 58,000 clones, 35% to 55% of them seen once, and the ten largest clones take just over 20%. Here the sequenced sample was CD8+ T cells sorted from blood, taken at roughly week 36, from a patient treated with tofacitinib. The receptors come from a human donor with alopecia areata.

This sequence joins TRBV23-1 and TRBJ2-1; possibly TRBD1 for D (6 bases). TRBV23-1 is an ORF; its function is uncertain. V was shortened by 3 bases and J by 0 bases, with 27 bases between the two germline ends. The CDR3 extends over 21 amino acids. CDR3 nucleotide sequence: TGCGCCAGCAGTCAGGGCGTCGGACAGAGATCCTTACGACTCTCCTACAATGAGCAGTTCTTC. It encodes CASSQGVGQRSLRLSYNEQFF.

This rearrangement joins TRBV2 to TRBJ2-3; tentative D call: TRBD2 (5 bases). CDR1 SNHLY and CDR2 FYNNEI come from the germline V gene. CDR3 length: 14 amino acids. The V end lost 4 bases, the J end lost 8 bases, and 16 bases lay between the germline ends. The CDR3 here is CASSAPDRDATQYF. The DNA for the CDR3 is TGTGCCAGCAGTGCCCCGGACCGGGATGCTACGCAGTATTTT.

This chain links TRBV14 with TRBJ2-6; perhaps TRBD1 as D (6 bases). Germline V lookup: CDR1 SGHDN, CDR2 FVKESK. The CDR3 covers 16 residues. V shed 4 bases and J shed 1 base, with 11 bases lying between them. CDR3 region: CASSPGHGSGANVLTF. CDR3 DNA sequence: TGTGCCAGCAGCCCGGGACACGGATCTGGGGCCAACGTCCTGACTTTC.

This chain uses TRBV15 with TRBJ2-7, with D perhaps matching TRBD2 (6 bases). The CDR3 is made up of 15 amino acids. Germline V gene lookup returns CDR1 LNHNV and CDR2 YYDKDF (reference sequence). V was cut by 1 base and J by 5 bases, with 15 bases left in between. The CDR3 sequence: CATSRGGGGIDEQYF. CDR3 coding DNA: TGTGCCACCAGCAGAGGAGGCGGCGGGATCGACGAGCAGTACTTC.

The chain has TRBV7-9 and TRBJ1-2; D gene ambiguous. In germline, CDR1 is SEHNR, CDR2 FQNEAQ (reference sequence). Between the trimmed V and J ends, which lost 5 bases and 3 bases, there was a span of 7 bases. The CDR3 runs to 12 residues. Written as DNA, the CDR3 is TGTGCCAGCAGCGATCTTGACTATGGCTACACCTTC. Its translation: CASSDLDYGYTF.

This clone was seen once. The J gene is TRBJ1-4, the V gene TRBV29-1, with no clear D. This CDR3 spans 12 amino acids. V was clipped by 7 bases and J by 8 bases, with 14 bases between them. Germline V lookup: CDR1 SQVTM, CDR2 ANQGSEA. This chain's CDR3 is CSATPTGEKLFF. CDR3 nucleotides: TGCAGCGCAACCCCGACGGGGGAAAAACTGTTTTTT.

As for this clone: The germline gene is not matched at one end of the junction; a read error may be the cause. The chain employs TRBV7-6 and TRBJ2-5; 7 bases are a match to TRBD1. Germline V gene data show CDR1 as SGHVS and CDR2 as FNYEAQ. The CDR3 sequence is 12 residues long. For the CDR3, the DNA is TGTGCCAGCAGCTCCGTTTCCGGGACAGATCACTTC. This translates into CASSSVSGTDHF.

CDR3 nucleotides: TGCGCCAGCGGCAGCACGGGACTGTCAGATACGCAGTATTTT. Amino acid sequence: CASGSTGLSDTQYF. V is TRBV5-1 and J is TRBJ2-3, with a possible D match to TRBD2 (6 bases). Germline lookup yields CDR1 SGHRS and CDR2 YFSETQ. V lost 7 bases and J lost 4, with 16 bases in between. This CDR3 is 14 amino acids long.

Ten or more counts support this clone. This chain connects TRBV5-8 to TRBJ2-7; no clear D gene. The CDR3 runs to 13 residues. Trimming shortened V by 4 bases and J by 1 base, and 9 bases separated the two germline ends. Germline V gene lookup returns CDR1 SGHTS and CDR2 YDEGEE. Written as DNA, the CDR3 is TGTGCCAGCAGCGCGGTTTCGTCCTACGAGCAGTACTTC. It encodes CASSAVSSYEQYF.

J is TRBJ2-1 and V is TRBV6-1; tentatively, D is TRBD2 (5 bases). The CDR3 runs to 14 residues. Germline V gene sequence: CDR1 MNHNS, CDR2 SASEGT. V dropped 5 bases and J dropped 8 bases, with 16 bases sitting between them. CDR3 nucleotides: TGTGCCAGCAGTTTCAGGACTCCCGGCTATGAGCAGTTCTTC. Amino acid sequence: CASSFRTPGYEQFF.